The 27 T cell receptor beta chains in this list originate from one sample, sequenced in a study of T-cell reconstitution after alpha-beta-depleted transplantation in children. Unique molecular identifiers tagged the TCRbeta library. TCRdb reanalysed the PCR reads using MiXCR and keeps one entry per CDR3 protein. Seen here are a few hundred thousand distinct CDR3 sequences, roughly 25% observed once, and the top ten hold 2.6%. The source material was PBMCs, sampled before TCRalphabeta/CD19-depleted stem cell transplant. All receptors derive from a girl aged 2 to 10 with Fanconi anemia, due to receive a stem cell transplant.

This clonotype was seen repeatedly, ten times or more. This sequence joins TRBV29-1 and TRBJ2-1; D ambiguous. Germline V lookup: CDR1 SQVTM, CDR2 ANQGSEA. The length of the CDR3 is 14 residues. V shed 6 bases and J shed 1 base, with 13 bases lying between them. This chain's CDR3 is CSVHAGNSYNEQFF. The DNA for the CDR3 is TGCAGCGTACACGCTGGGAATTCCTACAATGAGCAGTTCTTC.

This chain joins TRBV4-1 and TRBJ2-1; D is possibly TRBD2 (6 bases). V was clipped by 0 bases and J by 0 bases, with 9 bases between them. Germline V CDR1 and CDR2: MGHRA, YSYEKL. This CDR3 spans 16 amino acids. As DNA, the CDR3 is TGCGCCAGCAGCCAAGATTGGGGGGACTCCTACAATGAGCAGTTCTTC. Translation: CASSQDWGDSYNEQFF.

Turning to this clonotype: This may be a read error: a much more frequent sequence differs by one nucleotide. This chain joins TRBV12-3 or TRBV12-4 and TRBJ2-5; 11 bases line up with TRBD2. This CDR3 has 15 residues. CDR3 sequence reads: CACSKELAGEETQYF. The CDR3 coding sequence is TGTGCCTGCAGTAAAGAACTAGCGGGGGAAGAGACCCAGTACTTC.

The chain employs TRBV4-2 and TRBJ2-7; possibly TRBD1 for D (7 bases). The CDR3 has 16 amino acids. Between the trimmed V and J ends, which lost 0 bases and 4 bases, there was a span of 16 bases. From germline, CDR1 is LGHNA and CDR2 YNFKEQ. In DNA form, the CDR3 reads TGTGCCAGCAGCCAAGAGATGGCCAGGGGGGTGTACGAGCAGTACTTC. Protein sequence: CASSQEMARGVYEQYF.

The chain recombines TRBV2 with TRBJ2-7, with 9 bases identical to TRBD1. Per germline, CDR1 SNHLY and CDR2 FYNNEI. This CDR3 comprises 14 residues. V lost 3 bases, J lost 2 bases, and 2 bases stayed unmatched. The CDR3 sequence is CASSERQGAYEQYF. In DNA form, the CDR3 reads TGTGCCAGCAGTGAGAGACAGGGGGCCTACGAGCAGTACTTC.

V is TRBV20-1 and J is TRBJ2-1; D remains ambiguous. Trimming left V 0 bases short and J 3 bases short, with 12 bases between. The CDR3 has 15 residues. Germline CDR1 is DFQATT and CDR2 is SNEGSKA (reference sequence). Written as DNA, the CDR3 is TGCAGTGCTAGAGATTCCCTAGAATACTACAATGAGCAGTTCTTC. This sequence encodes CSARDSLEYYNEQFF.

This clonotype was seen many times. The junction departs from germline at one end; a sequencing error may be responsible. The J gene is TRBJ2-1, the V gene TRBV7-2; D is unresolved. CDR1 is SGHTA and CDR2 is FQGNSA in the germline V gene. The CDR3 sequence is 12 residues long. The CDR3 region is CASSFREESTVF. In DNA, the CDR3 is TGTGCCAGCAGCTTTCGTGAGGAAAGTACGGTTTTC.

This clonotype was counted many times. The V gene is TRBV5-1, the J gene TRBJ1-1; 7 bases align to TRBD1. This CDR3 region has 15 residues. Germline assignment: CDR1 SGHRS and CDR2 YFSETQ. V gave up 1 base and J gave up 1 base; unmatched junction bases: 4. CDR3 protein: CASSLRTGPNTEAFF. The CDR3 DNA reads TGCGCCAGCAGCTTGAGGACAGGACCGAACACTGAAGCTTTCTTT.

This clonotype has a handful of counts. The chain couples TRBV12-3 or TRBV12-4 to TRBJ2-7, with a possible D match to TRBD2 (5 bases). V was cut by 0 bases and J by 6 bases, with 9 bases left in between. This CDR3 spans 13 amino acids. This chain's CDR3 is CASSLAGSSEQYF. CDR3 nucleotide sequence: TGTGCCAGCAGTTTAGCAGGGAGTAGCGAGCAGTACTTC.

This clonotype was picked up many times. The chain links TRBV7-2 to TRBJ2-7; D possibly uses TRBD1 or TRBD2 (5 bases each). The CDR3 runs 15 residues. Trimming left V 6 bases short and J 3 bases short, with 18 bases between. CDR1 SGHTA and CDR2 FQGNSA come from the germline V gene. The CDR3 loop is CASSESGTRFYEQYF. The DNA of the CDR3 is TGTGCCAGCAGTGAGTCCGGGACCCGGTTCTACGAGCAGTACTTC. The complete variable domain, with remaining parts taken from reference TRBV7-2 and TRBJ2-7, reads GAGVSQSPSNKVTEKGKDVELRCDPISGHTALYWYRQSLGQGLEFLIYFQGNSAPDKSGLPSDRFSAERTGGSVSTLTIQRTQQEDSAVYLCASSESGTRFYEQYFGPGTRLTVT.

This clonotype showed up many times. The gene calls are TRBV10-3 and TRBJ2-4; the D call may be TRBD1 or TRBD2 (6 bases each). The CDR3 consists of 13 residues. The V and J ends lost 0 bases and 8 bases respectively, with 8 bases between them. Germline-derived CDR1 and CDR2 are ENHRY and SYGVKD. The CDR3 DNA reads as TGTGCCATCAGTGAGTCGGAGGGGGACATTCAGTACTTC. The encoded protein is CAISESEGDIQYF.

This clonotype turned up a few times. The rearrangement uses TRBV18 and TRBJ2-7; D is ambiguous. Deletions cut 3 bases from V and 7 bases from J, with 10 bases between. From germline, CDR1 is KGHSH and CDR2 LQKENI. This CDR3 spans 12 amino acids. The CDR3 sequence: CASSPYGREQYF. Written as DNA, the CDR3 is TGTGCCAGCTCACCCTACGGCCGAGAGCAGTACTTC.

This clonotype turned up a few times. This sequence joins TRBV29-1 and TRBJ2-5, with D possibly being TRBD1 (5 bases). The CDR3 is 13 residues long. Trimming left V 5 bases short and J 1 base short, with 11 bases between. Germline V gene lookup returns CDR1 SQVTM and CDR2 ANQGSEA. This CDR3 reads CSVFFTGQETQYF. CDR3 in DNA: TGCAGCGTTTTTTTTACAGGCCAAGAGACCCAGTACTTC.

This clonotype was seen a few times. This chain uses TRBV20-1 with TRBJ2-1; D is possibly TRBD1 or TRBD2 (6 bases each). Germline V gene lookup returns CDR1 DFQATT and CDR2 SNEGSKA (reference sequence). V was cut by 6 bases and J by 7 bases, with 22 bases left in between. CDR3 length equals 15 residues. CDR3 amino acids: CSATAGTRGGNEQFF. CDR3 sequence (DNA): TGCAGTGCCACAGCCGGGACCCGAGGGGGGAATGAGCAGTTCTTC.

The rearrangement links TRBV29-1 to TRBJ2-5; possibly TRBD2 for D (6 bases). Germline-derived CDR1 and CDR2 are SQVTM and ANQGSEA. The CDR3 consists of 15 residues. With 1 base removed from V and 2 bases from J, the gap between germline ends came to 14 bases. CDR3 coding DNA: TGCAGCGTTGAAGGGGCTCGGGGGTTGCAAGAGACCCAGTACTTC. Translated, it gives CSVEGARGLQETQYF.

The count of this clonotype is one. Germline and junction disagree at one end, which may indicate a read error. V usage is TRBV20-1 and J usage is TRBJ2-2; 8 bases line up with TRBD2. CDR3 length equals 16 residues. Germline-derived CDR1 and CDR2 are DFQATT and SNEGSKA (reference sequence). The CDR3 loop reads CCARDLRRGAAGELFF. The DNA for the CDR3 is TGCTGTGCTAGAGATCTTCGGCGGGGGGCGGCCGGGGAGCTGTTTTTT.

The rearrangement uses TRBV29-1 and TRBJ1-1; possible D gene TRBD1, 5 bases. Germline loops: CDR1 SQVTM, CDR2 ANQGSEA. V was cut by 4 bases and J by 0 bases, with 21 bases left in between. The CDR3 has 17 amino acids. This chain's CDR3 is CSVASGASIDMNTEAFF. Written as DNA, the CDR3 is TGCAGCGTTGCGAGTGGGGCCAGTATAGACATGAACACTGAAGCTTTCTTT.

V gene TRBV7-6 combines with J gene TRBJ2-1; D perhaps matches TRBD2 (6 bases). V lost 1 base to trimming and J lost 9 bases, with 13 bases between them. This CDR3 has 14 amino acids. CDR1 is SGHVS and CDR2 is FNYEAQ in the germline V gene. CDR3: CASSLDGGRLEQFF. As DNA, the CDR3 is TGTGCCAGCAGCTTAGACGGGGGAAGGCTTGAGCAGTTCTTC.

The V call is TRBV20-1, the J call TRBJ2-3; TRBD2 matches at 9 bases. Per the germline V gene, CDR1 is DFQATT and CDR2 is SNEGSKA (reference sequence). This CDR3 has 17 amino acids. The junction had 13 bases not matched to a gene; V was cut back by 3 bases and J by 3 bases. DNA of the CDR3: TGCAGTGCTAGGTTGGGGCTAGCGGGAAGGCTGACAGATACGCAGTATTTT. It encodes CSARLGLAGRLTDTQYF.

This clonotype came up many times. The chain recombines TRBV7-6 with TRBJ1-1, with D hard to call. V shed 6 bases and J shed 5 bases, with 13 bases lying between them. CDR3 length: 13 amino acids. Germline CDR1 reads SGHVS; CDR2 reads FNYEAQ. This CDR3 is CASSGSVGTEAFF. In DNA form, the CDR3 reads TGTGCCAGCAGTGGGAGTGTGGGGACTGAAGCTTTCTTT.

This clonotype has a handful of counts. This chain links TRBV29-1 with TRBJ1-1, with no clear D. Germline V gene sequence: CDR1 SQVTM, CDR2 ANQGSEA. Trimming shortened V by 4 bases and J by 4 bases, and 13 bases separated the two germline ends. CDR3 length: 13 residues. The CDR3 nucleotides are TGCAGCGTTGCAGTCGGTTGGAGCACTGAAGCTTTCTTT. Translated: CSVAVGWSTEAFF.

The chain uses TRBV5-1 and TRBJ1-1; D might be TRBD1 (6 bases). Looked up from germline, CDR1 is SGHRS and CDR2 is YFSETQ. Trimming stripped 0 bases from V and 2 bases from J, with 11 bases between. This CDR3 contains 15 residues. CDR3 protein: CASSLGPQGNTEAFF. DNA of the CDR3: TGCGCCAGCAGCTTGGGTCCACAGGGAAACACTGAAGCTTTCTTT.

CDR3 coding DNA: TGCAGTGCTAGTAGACTAGCGGGGTTGGTGCAGTTCTTC. It yields the protein CSASRLAGLVQFF. The chain combines TRBV20-1 with TRBJ2-1; the match to TRBD2 covers 11 bases. The germline gives CDR1 DFQATT, CDR2 SNEGSKA (reference sequence). The CDR3 loop spans 13 amino acids. After removal of 3 bases from V and 12 bases from J, the junction contained 7 bases not matched to a gene.

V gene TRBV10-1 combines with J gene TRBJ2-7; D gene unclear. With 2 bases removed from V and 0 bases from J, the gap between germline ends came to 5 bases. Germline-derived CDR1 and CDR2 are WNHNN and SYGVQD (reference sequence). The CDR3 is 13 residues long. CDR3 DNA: TGCGCCAGCAGTGAGCTCCCCTCCTACGAGCAGTACTTC. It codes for CASSELPSYEQYF.

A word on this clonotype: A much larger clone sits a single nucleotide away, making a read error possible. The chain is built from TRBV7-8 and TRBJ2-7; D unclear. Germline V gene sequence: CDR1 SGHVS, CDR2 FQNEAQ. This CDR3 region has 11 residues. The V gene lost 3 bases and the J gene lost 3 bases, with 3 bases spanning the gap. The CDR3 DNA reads TGTGCCAGCAGCTTCCACTACGAGCAGTACTTC. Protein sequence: CASSFHYEQYF.

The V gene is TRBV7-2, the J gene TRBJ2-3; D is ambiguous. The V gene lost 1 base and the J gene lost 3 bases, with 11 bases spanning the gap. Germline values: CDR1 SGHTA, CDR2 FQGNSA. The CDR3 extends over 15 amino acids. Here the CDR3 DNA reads TGTGCCAGCAGCTTAGGCAGCCCTAGTACAGATACGCAGTATTTT. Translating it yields CASSLGSPSTDTQYF.

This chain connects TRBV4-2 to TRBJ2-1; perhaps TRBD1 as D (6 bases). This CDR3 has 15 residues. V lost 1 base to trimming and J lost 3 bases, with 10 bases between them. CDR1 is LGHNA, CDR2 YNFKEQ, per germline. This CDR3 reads CASSQVEGVYNEQFF. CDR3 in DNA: TGTGCCAGCAGCCAAGTCGAGGGGGTCTACAATGAGCAGTTCTTC.